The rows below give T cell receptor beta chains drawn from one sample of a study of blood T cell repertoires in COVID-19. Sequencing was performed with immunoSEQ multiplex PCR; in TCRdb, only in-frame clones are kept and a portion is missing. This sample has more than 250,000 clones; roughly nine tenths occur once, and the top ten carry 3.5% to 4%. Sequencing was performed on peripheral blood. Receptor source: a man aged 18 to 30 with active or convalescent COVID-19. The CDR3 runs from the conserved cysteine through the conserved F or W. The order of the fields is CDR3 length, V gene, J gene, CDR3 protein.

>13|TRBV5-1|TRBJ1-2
CASSLVRGYGYTF
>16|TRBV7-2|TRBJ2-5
CASSLARDRVQETQYF
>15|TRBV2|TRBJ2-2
CASSPSGINTGELFF
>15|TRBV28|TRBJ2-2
CASSPGTANTGELFF
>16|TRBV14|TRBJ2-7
CASSSLVAGKDYEQYF
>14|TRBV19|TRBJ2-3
CASTPGLGTDTQYF
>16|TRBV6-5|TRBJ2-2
CASSYSPISNTGELFF
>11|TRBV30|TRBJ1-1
CAWTRDFEAFF
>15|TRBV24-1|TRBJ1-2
CATSGRQGMDYGYTF
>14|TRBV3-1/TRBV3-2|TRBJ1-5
CASSNTGGNQPQHF
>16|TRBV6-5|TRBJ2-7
CASSYSRDFLSYEQYF
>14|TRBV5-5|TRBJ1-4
CASNSYGANEKLFF
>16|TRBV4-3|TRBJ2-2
CASSQEPGQTTGELFF
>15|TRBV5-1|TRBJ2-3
CASSFSAGATDTQYF
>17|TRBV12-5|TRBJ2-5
CASGLDKTGEYGETQYF
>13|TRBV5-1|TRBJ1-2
CASRGSQEDGYTF
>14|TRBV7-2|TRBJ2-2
CASSSGTRAGELFF
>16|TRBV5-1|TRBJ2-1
CASSSESGGAGSEQFF
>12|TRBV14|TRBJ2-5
CASSSIPETQYF
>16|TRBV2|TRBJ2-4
CATTSGQGIAKNIQYF
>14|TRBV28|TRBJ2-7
CASSSGQGAYEQYF
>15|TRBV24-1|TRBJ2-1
CATSDRVSDSDEQFF
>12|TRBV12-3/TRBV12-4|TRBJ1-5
CASTTQNQPQHF
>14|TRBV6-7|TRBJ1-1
CASSSMMSDTEAFF
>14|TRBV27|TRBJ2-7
CASSRHDGRREQYF
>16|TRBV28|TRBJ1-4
CASSLIGQVTGEKLFF
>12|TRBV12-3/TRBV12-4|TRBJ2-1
CASRGQPGKQFF
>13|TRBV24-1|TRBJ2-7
CATSGGGQDEQYF
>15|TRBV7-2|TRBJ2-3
CASSLGSSGTDTQYF
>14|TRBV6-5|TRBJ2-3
CAARNSIGTDTQYF
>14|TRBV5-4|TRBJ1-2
CASRPEISNYGYTF
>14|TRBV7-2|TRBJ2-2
CASTPSPETGELFF
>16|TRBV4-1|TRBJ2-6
CASSPWGGIGANVLTF
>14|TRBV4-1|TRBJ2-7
CASSLGQGSHEQYF
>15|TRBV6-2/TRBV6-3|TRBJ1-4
CASSYSVLAYEKLFF
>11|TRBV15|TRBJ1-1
CATSSYLQAFF
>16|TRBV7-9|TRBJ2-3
CASSFSQGSGGNTQYF
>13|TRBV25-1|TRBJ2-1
CASSDSSYNEQFF
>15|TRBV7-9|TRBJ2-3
CASSLGGRAEDTQYF
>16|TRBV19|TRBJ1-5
CASSMSAISQNQPQHF
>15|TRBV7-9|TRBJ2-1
CASSAPGVVGPEQFF
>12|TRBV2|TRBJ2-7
CASGRANYEQYF
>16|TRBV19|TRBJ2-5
CASSIGQGEFWETQYF
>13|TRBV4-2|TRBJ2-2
CASSHTGSAELFF
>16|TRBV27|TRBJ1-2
CASSLKYTGTTYGYTF
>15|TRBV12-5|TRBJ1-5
CASGLQGLGNQPQHF
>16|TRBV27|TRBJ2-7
CASSSLSGPFSYEQYF
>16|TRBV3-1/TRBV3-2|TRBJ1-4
CASSPGQGYFNEKLFF
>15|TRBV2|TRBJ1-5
CASRPAQGGNQPQHF
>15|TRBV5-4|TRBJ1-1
CASSLGGLMNTEAFF
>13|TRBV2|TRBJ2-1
CASRGDFFYEQFF
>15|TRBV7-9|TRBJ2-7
CASSLDRGTPREQYF
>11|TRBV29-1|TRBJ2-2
CSVGGLGELFF
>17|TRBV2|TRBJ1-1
CASSDLGEDRGGTEAFF
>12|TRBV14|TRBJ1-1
CASSHQNTEAFF
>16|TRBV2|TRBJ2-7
CASSEPGSDRPYEQYF
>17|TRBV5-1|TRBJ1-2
CASSFGPDRGGDYGYTF
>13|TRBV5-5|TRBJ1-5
CASSLAGNQPQHF
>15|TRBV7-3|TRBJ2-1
CASSPGLAGVYEQFF